The 22 T cell receptor beta chains reported below all come from one sample, sequenced in a study of cytomegalovirus exposure and HLA in healthy donors. The PCR employed 60 Vbeta primers together with 13 Jbeta primers. Measured with immunoSEQ multiplex PCR; TCRdb has only the in-frame clones, and not every one. The table has approximately 150,000 clones, around 76% seen once. Sequencing was performed on PBMCs. The receptor set was obtained from a man aged 35 to 55 in good health and CMV-seronegative.

The chain combines TRBV28 with TRBJ2-3, with D perhaps matching TRBD2 (6 bases). Germline assignment: CDR1 MDHEN and CDR2 SYDVKM. This CDR3 has 17 residues. Trimming removed 2 bases from V and 0 bases from J, with 15 bases in between. The CDR3 coding sequence is TGTGCCAGCAGTTTAGGGGACTCAGGAGGGAGCACAGATACGCAGTATTTT. This gives the protein CASSLGDSGGSTDTQYF. The complete variable domain, with remaining parts taken from reference TRBV28 and TRBJ2-3, reads DVKVTQSSRYLVKRTGEKVFLECVQDMDHENMFWYRQDPGLGLRLIYFSYDVKMKEKGDIPEGYSVSREKKERFSLILESASTNQTSMYLCASSLGDSGGSTDTQYFGPGTRLTVL.

The V gene is TRBV28, the J gene TRBJ1-2; D is perhaps TRBD1 (5 bases). Germline-derived CDR1 and CDR2 are MDHEN and SYDVKM. The CDR3 length is 12 residues. V was clipped by 8 bases and J by 4 bases, with 11 bases between them. This chain's CDR3 is CASSEGSYGYTF. In DNA, the CDR3 is TGTGCCAGCTCGGAGGGGTCCTATGGCTACACCTTC.

The chain recombines TRBV5-3 with TRBJ1-1; 7 positions agree with TRBD1. TRBV5-3 is an ORF for which the function is uncertain. The trim removed 2 bases at V and 1 base at J, leaving 8 bases unmatched. This CDR3 comprises 16 residues. The CDR3 nucleotides read TGTGCCAGAAGCTTTGGGTACAGGGGAGAGAACACTGAAGCTTTCTTT. Translation gives CARSFGYRGENTEAFF.

V is TRBV5-1 and J is TRBJ2-1, with 7 bases lining up with TRBD2. V shed 2 bases and J 1 base; nucleotides not matched to a gene: 6. This CDR3 is built from 16 residues. CDR1 SGHRS and CDR2 YFSETQ come from the germline V gene. In nucleotides, the CDR3 is TGCGCCAGCAGCTTCAGAGCGGGAAGTTCCTACAATGAGCAGTTCTTC. Translation: CASSFRAGSSYNEQFF.

The chain joins TRBV11-2 to TRBJ2-4; tentative D call: TRBD1 (5 bases). The length of the CDR3 is 14 residues. The germline V and J ends were trimmed by 5 bases and 9 bases, with 17 bases remaining between them. The germline CDR1 and CDR2 sequences are SGHAT and FQNNGV. CDR3 DNA sequence: TGTGCCAGCAGCATAGGACAAGGGGAAGGCATTCAGTACTTC. Amino acids: CASSIGQGEGIQYF.

The chain joins TRBV5-1 to TRBJ1-5; 9 bases map to TRBD1. After removal of 5 bases from V and 4 bases from J, the junction contained 4 bases not matched to a gene. Germline lookup yields CDR1 SGHRS and CDR2 YFSETQ. This CDR3 contains 14 residues. The CDR3: CASRPDRGNQPQHF. The CDR3 DNA sequence: TGCGCCAGCAGGCCGGACAGGGGTAATCAGCCCCAGCATTTT.

The chain has TRBV7-2 and TRBJ1-1, with TRBD1 identical over 7 bases. The V and J ends lost 2 bases and 7 bases, in that order; junction bases with no gene match: 10. The CDR3 sequence is 15 residues long. Germline V CDR1 and CDR2: SGHTA, FQGNSA. The CDR3 DNA is TGTGCCAGCAGCTTAATCAGGGGGAGTGAGGGTGAAGCTTTCTTT. It is translated as CASSLIRGSEGEAFF.

The chain carries TRBV7-9 and TRBJ2-7; 10 bases line up with TRBD1. V gave up 5 bases and J gave up 4 bases; unmatched junction bases: 11. CDR1 is SEHNR, CDR2 FQNEAQ, per germline (reference sequence). The CDR3 is 16 residues long. In DNA form, the CDR3 reads TGTGCCAGCAGCCCAACGCGGGACAGGGGAAATTACGAGCAGTACTTC. Translation: CASSPTRDRGNYEQYF. Filled out from reference TRBV7-9 and TRBJ2-7, the complete variable domain reads DTGVSQNPRHKITKRGQNVTFRCDPISEHNRLYWYRQTLGQGPEFLTYFQNEAQLEKSRLLSDRFSAERPKGSFSTLEIQRTEQGDSAMYLCASSPTRDRGNYEQYFGPGTRLTVT.

This chain joins TRBV18 and TRBJ2-2; tentative D call: TRBD1 (6 bases). This CDR3 comprises 16 residues. The germline V gene has CDR1 KGHSH and CDR2 LQKENI. Trimming removed 3 bases at V and 0 bases at J, with 11 bases between. The CDR3 protein is CASSPLQGSNTGELFF. The CDR3 nucleotides read TGTGCCAGCTCACCCCTACAGGGATCGAACACCGGGGAGCTGTTTTTT.

This clone has a single count. The rearrangement links TRBV6-5 to TRBJ1-1, with D uncertain. CDR3 length: 15 amino acids. Germline assignment: CDR1 MNHEY and CDR2 SVGAGI. V was cut by 0 bases and J by 1 base, with 9 bases left in between. The CDR3 region is CASSYSQTPNTEAFF. As DNA, the CDR3 is TGTGCCAGCAGTTACTCGCAGACACCGAACACTGAAGCTTTCTTT.

This chain links TRBV2 with TRBJ1-3, with no clear D. From germline, CDR1 is SNHLY and CDR2 FYNNEI. The germline V and J ends were trimmed by 6 bases and 1 base, with 10 bases remaining between them. This CDR3 has 14 residues. For the CDR3, the DNA is TGTGCCAGCAGCGCGACGGGGTCTGGAAACACCATATATTTT. Translating it yields CASSATGSGNTIYF.

CDR3 loop: CASSLSRTEAFF. CDR3 sequence (DNA): TGTGCCAGCAGTTTATCCAGGACTGAAGCTTTCTTT. The V and J genes are TRBV28 and TRBJ1-1; D is unresolved. The germline gives CDR1 MDHEN, CDR2 SYDVKM. CDR3 size: 12 residues. V lost 1 base, J lost 5 bases, and 5 bases lay in between.

In its sample, this clone was seen once. This chain connects TRBV4-2 to TRBJ2-5; D is possibly TRBD2 (6 bases). The CDR3 sequence is 14 residues long. Germline values: CDR1 LGHNA, CDR2 YNFKEQ. With 7 bases removed from V and 5 bases from J, the gap between germline ends came to 17 bases. The CDR3 nucleotides read TGTGCCAGCACTCAAAGCCGGGAGTTCGAGACCCAGTACTTC. This gives the protein CASTQSREFETQYF.

The CDR3 DNA follows: TGTGCCAGTAGTCTCCAAAGCGGGAGTAGCTACGAGCAGTACTTC. It translates to CASSLQSGSSYEQYF. The chain combines TRBV19 with TRBJ2-7, with TRBD2 matching 8 bases. Germline CDR1 is LNHDA and CDR2 is SQIVND (reference sequence). The CDR3 has 15 residues. V trimming: 5 bases; J trimming: 3 bases; junction bases outside the gene matches: 9.

The V and J genes are TRBV2 and TRBJ1-4; D is possibly TRBD1 (6 bases). The germline gives CDR1 SNHLY, CDR2 FYNNEI. The CDR3 is 13 residues long. The V and J ends lost 8 bases and 7 bases respectively, with 14 bases between them. The CDR3 nucleotides read TGTGCCAGCGAGAGGGGGATCGGTGAAAAACTGTTTTTT. It codes for CASERGIGEKLFF.

This clone was counted a few times. The chain has TRBV10-3 and TRBJ2-1; D gene ambiguous. The CDR3 is made up of 14 amino acids. The V and J ends lost 10 bases and 0 bases respectively, with 13 bases between them. The germline V gene encodes CDR1 ENHRY and CDR2 SYGVKD. CDR3 DNA: TGTGCCAGCGGAACACGGAGCTCCTACAATGAGCAGTTCTTC. This sequence encodes CASGTRSSYNEQFF.

J is TRBJ2-1 and V is TRBV7-2, with 10 bases aligning to TRBD2. The length of the CDR3 is 16 residues. With V trimmed by 5 bases and J by 7 bases, 11 bases remained unmatched. Germline values: CDR1 SGHTA, CDR2 FQGNSA. The DNA for the CDR3 is TGTGCCAGCAGCATACCAAGCGGGAGGGCCAGGAATGAGCAGTTCTTC. Amino acids: CASSIPSGRARNEQFF.

The chain couples TRBV6-5 to TRBJ2-1; tentative D call: TRBD2 (5 bases). The germline CDR1 and CDR2 sequences are MNHEY and SVGAGI. V lost 0 bases and J lost 9, with 18 bases in between. CDR3 length: 16 amino acids. Here the CDR3 DNA reads TGTGCCAGCAGTTACTCCTCATTTAGCCCGGGATCTGAGCAGTTCTTC. Its translation: CASSYSSFSPGSEQFF.

The chain uses TRBV28 and TRBJ1-2, with D unclear. The CDR3 length is 14 residues. Germline-derived CDR1 and CDR2 are MDHEN and SYDVKM. Trimming removed 3 bases at V and 0 bases at J, with 8 bases between. The CDR3 loop reads CASSLRSSNYGYTF. The CDR3 DNA sequence: TGTGCCAGCAGTTTGCGGTCCTCTAACTATGGCTACACCTTC.

The rearrangement joins TRBV19 to TRBJ1-1, with unresolved D. V was clipped by 6 bases and J by 5 bases, with 13 bases between them. CDR1 and CDR2 (germline): LNHDA, SQIVND (reference sequence). The CDR3 is 13 amino acids. The CDR3 nucleotides are TGTGCCAGTAGCCTCGGGGTGGGGACTGAAGCTTTCTTT. Its translation: CASSLGVGTEAFF.

This clone was seen only a few times. The genes are TRBV2 and TRBJ2-7; TRBD2 matches 9 bases. V was pared by 6 bases and J by 0 bases, with 6 bases of the junction left unmatched. CDR1 SNHLY and CDR2 FYNNEI come from the germline V gene. The CDR3 length is 15 residues. The CDR3, as DNA: TGTGCCAGCAGAGTAGCGGGAGCCCTCTCCTACGAGCAGTACGTC. Protein product: CASRVAGALSYEQYV.

The genes are TRBV28 and TRBJ1-4, with TRBD1 matching 8 bases. V lost 7 bases to trimming and J lost 7 bases; unmatched junction nucleotides: 8. The germline gives CDR1 MDHEN, CDR2 SYDVKM. This CDR3 is built from 14 residues. Here the CDR3 DNA reads TGTGCCAGCAAAGATGGACAGGGTACTGAAAAACTGTTTTTT. Translating it yields CASKDGQGTEKLFF.